The 11 T cell receptor beta chains reported below all come from one sample, sequenced in a study of cytomegalovirus exposure and HLA in healthy donors. PCR employed 60 Vbeta and 13 Jbeta primers. This table comes from immunoSEQ multiplex PCR, and its TCRdb copy is limited to in-frame clones, with some not included. The sample holds around 160,000 clones, 77% seen once. Sequenced input: PBMCs. All receptors come from a middle-aged woman in good health and CMV-seropositive.

V gene TRBV6-5 combines with J gene TRBJ1-3; 9 positions agree with TRBD1. Germline assignment: CDR1 MNHEY and CDR2 SVGAGI. This CDR3 comprises 15 residues. V gave up 4 bases and J gave up 4 bases; unmatched junction bases: 5. CDR3 protein: CASSSGTGTGNTIYF. The DNA for the CDR3 is TGTGCCAGCAGTTCTGGGACAGGGACGGGAAACACCATATATTTT.

With respect to this clone: One end of the junction fails to match germline, which may point to a read error. This chain links TRBV7-9 with TRBJ2-7; 7 nucleotides match TRBD1. The CDR3 is 12 residues long. CDR1 and CDR2 (germline): SEHNR, FQNEAQ (reference sequence). CDR3 protein: CSSSRQGYEQYF. CDR3 sequence (DNA): TGTTCCAGCAGCCGACAGGGTTACGAGCAGTACTTC.

In nucleotides, the CDR3 is TGTGCCAGCAGCGGACAACTAGCAGTCAATGAGCAGTTCTTC. It is translated as CASSGQLAVNEQFF. J is TRBJ2-1 and V is TRBV9; tentatively, D is TRBD2 (6 bases). Trimming pared 3 bases from V and 6 bases from J, leaving 13 bases between. Germline CDR1 and CDR2: SGDLS and YYNGEE. The CDR3 contains 14 residues.

The CDR3: CASSFAGATNEKLFF. CDR3 in DNA: TGTGCCAGCAGCTTCGCCGGGGCAACTAATGAAAAACTGTTTTTT. This chain connects TRBV5-4 to TRBJ1-4, with D hard to call. The CDR3 runs to 15 residues. Trimming cost V 2 bases and J 0 bases, with 8 bases left between them. Germline assignment: CDR1 SGHNT and CDR2 YYREEE (reference sequence). Based on the CDR3 plus reference TRBV5-4 and TRBJ1-4, the full variable domain is ETGVTQSPTHLIKTRGQQVTLRCSSQSGHNTVSWYQQALGQGPQFIFQYYREEENGRGNFPPRFSGLQFPNYSSELNVNALELDDSALYLCASSFAGATNEKLFFGSGTQLSVL.

The genes are TRBV28 and TRBJ2-3, with D perhaps matching TRBD1 (5 bases). The CDR3 length is 15 residues. Between the trimmed V and J ends, which lost 2 bases and 6 bases, there was a span of 15 bases. Germline CDR1 MDHEN, CDR2 SYDVKM. The CDR3 sequence is CASSLKLGVRDTQYF. CDR3 DNA: TGTGCCAGCAGTTTAAAATTAGGGGTACGGGATACGCAGTATTTT.

This chain uses TRBV11-2 with TRBJ2-7; 9 positions agree with TRBD2. Germline CDR1 is SGHAT and CDR2 is FQNNGV. Trimming at V came to 5 bases and at J to 2 bases, leaving 7 bases not matched to a gene. There are 15 residues in the CDR3. The CDR3: CASSPGLAYTYEQYF. CDR3 bases: TGTGCCAGCAGCCCGGGACTAGCCTACACCTACGAGCAGTACTTC.

V usage is TRBV7-9 and J usage is TRBJ2-2; 15 bases are a match to TRBD2. With 5 bases clipped from V and 4 bases from J, the junction kept 2 bases outside the gene matches. From germline, CDR1 is SEHNR and CDR2 FQNEAQ (reference sequence). This CDR3 contains 16 residues. The CDR3 nucleotides are TGTGCCAGCAGCCGGACTAGCGGGAGGGTCACCGGGGAGCTGTTTTTT. Amino acid sequence: CASSRTSGRVTGELFF.

This chain links TRBV7-2 with TRBJ1-3; tentatively, D is TRBD1 (5 bases). From germline, CDR1 is SGHTA and CDR2 FQGNSA. V shed 5 bases and J shed 5 bases, with 22 bases lying between them. The CDR3 loop spans 17 amino acids. CDR3 nucleotides: TGTGCCAGCAGCATCAGGGATATTGGGTCGTCGCGAAACACCATATATTTT. It translates to CASSIRDIGSSRNTIYF.

This chain connects TRBV11-2 to TRBJ1-1; 8 bases are a match to TRBD1. Germline values: CDR1 SGHAT, CDR2 FQNNGV. The CDR3 runs to 14 residues. V lost 5 bases to trimming and J lost 1 base; unmatched junction nucleotides: 3. The CDR3 loop is CASSPGTGNTEAFF. The CDR3 nucleotides read TGTGCCAGCAGCCCCGGGACAGGGAACACTGAAGCTTTCTTT. Supplemented by reference TRBV11-2 and TRBJ1-1, the full variable domain reads EAGVAQSPRYKIIEKRQSVAFWCNPISGHATLYWYQQILGQGPKLLIQFQNNGVVDDSQLPKDRFSAERLKGVDSTLKIQPAKLEDSAVYLCASSPGTGNTEAFFGQGTRLTVV.

In DNA, the CDR3 is TGTGCCAGCAGTGAATGGGGAGGGGCCGGCTCTGGGGCCAACGTCCTGACTTTC. Its protein is CASSEWGGAGSGANVLTF. J is TRBJ2-6 and V is TRBV2, with 7 bases lining up with TRBD2. Germline CDR1 SNHLY, CDR2 FYNNEI. The CDR3 is 18 residues long. Trimming took 2 bases from V and 0 from J; bases not matched to a gene: 7.

The CDR3 protein is CASSQEGLRQGRNTIYF. The CDR3 DNA follows: TGCGCCAGCAGCCAAGAGGGACTTAGACAGGGAAGAAACACCATATATTTT. The chain is built from TRBV4-1 and TRBJ1-3, with 7 nucleotides matching TRBD1. CDR3 length equals 17 residues. The J segment lost 5 bases and the V segment lost 0 bases, leaving 10 bases of the junction unmatched. Germline V gene data show CDR1 as MGHRA and CDR2 as YSYEKL.